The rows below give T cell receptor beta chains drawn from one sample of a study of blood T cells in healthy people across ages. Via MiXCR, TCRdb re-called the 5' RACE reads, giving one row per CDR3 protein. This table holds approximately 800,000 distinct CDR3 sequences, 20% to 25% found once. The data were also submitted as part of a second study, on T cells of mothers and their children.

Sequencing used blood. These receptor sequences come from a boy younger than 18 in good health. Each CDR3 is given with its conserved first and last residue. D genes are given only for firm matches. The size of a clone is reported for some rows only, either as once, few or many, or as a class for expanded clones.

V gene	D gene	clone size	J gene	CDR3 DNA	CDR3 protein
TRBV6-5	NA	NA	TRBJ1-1	TGTGCCAGCAGTTATTCAGGGTCTACGAACACTGAAGCTTTCTTT	CASSYSGSTNTEAFF
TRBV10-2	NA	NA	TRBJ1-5	TGCGCCAGCAGCTTAGCAGGAGCCGGGTACCAGCATTTT	CASSLAGAGYQHF
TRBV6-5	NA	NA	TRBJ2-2	TGTGCCAGCAGTTATGGGGGCTACACCGGGGAGCTGTTTTTT	CASSYGGYTGELFF
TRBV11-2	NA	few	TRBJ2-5	TGTGCCAGCAGTTTAGATGGCAGGGGCGAGACCCAGTACTTC	CASSLDGRGETQYF
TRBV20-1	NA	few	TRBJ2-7	TGCAGTGCTAGCGGGGCTTACGAGCAGTACTTC	CSASGAYEQYF
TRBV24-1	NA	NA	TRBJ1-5	TGTGCCACCAGTGATTCATACAGGGAGCCCCAGCATTTT	CATSDSYREPQHF
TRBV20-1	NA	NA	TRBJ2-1	TGCAGTGCCGGGACGGAACGACTAGTTGGTGAGCAGTTCTTC	CSAGTERLVGEQFF
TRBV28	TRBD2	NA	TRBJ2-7	TGTGCCAGCAGTTTTTCTAGCGGGAGGGCTGAGCAGTACTTC	CASSFSSGRAEQYF
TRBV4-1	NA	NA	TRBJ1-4	TGCGCCAGCAGCCAAGGGACCGCTAATGAAAAACTGTTTTTT	CASSQGTANEKLFF
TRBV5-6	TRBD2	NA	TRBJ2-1	TGTGCCAGCACTATGTTTGTAGCGGGCTTCTCCTACAATGAGCAGTTCTTC	CASTMFVAGFSYNEQFF
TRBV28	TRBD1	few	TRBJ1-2	TGTGCCAGCAGTGCCTCGGGACAGGGAGAAATCTATGGCTACACCTTC	CASSASGQGEIYGYTF
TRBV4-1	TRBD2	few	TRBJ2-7	TGCGCCAGCAGCCCCGGGGCGGGGGCCTACGAGCAGTACTTC	CASSPGAGAYEQYF
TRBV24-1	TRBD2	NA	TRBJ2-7	TGTGCCACCAGTGATTTCTCCGCCGGGACTAGCTACGGGCAGTACTTC	CATSDFSAGTSYGQYF
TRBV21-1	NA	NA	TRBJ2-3	TGTGCCAGCAGCAAAGTGAGGGACCTAGCGGGGGGGAGCACAGATACGCAGTATTTT	CASSKVRDLAGGSTDTQYF
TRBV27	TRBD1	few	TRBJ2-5	TGTGCCAGCAGCCGTAGGACAGGGGCCATACTTCAAGAGACCCAGTACTTC	CASSRRTGAILQETQYF
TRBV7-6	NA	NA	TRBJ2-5	TGTGCCAGCAGCCCTGACGCTTGGGAGACCCAGTACTTC	CASSPDAWETQYF
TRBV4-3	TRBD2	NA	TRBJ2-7	TGCGCCAGCAGCCAGGGTGCGGTAGCGGGAGCGGAGATCTACGAGCAGTACTTC	CASSQGAVAGAEIYEQYF
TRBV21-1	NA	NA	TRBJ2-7	TGTGCCAGCAGCAAGAAAGGGAGAGGCTACGAGCAGTACTTC	CASSKKGRGYEQYF
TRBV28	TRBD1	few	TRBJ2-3	TGTGCCAGCCATACAGGGGCCGGGGATACGCAGTATTTT	CASHTGAGDTQYF
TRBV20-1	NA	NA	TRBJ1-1	TGCAGTGCTAGCCTTTGGGGTCGGACTGAAGCTTTCTTT	CSASLWGRTEAFF
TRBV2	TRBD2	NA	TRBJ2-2	TGTGCCAGCAGGATTGAGGTAGTAGCGGGGAGGACCGGGGAGCTGTTTTTT	CASRIEVVAGRTGELFF
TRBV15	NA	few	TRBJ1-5	TGTGCCACCAGCAGGGATAGCGCTAGCAATCAGCCCCAGCATTTT	CATSRDSASNQPQHF
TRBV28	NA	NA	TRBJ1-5	TGTGCCAGTACTATCAGGGCCGGGGGTTTATATAGCAATCAGCCCCAGCATTTT	CASTIRAGGLYSNQPQHF
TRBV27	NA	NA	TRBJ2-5	TGTGCCAGCAGTCCCCGTGGGTTAGTGGAGACCCAGTACTTC	CASSPRGLVETQYF
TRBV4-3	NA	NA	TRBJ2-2	TGCGCCAGCAGCCAAGATAGAGTGGGGGCGAACACCGGGGAGCTGTTTTTT	CASSQDRVGANTGELFF
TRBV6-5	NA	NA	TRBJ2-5	TGTGCCAGCAGTTACTCGACGGCCCAGTACTTC	CASSYSTAQYF
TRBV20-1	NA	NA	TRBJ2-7	TGCAGTGCGCATGGGGACTCACCTGCCTACGAGCAGTACTTC	CSAHGDSPAYEQYF
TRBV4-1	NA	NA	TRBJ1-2	TGCGCCAGCAGCCAAGAGCCCGTTGTATTGAACACCTTC	CASSQEPVVLNTF
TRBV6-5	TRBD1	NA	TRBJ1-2	TGTGCCAGCAGTCTACAGGGGGGCTTTGGTTCCTATGGCTACACCTTC	CASSLQGGFGSYGYTF
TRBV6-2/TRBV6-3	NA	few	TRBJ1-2	TGTGCCAGCAGTAGCGGACAGCCACCCGTCTATGGCTACACCTTC	CASSSGQPPVYGYTF
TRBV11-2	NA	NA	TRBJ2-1	TGTGCCAGCAGCACCCCTAGCTTTCATGGGCAGTTCTTC	CASSTPSFHGQFF
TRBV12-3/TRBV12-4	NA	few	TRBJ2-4	TGTGCCAGCAGTCGACAAGGGGTAGCCAAAAACATTCAGTACTTC	CASSRQGVAKNIQYF
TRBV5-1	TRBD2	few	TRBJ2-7	TGCGCCAGCAGCGGGGGACTAGCTAGCTCCTACGAGCAGTACTTC	CASSGGLASSYEQYF